This is a list of T cell receptor beta chains from one sample in a study of CD8+CD57+ T cells in acquired aplastic anemia. Each CDR3 protein is one row after TCRdb ran MiXCR on the reads. Of under 200,000 distinct CDR3 sequences in the sample, around 45% were seen once. Input material: sorted CD4+, CD8+, or CD8+CD57+ T cells (not recorded which) from PBMCs. The receptor set was obtained from a human donor in good health. Each CDR3 is given with its conserved first and last residue. D genes are given only for firm matches. Size is stated for part of the rows, as once, few or many counts, or as a class when the clone is expanded.

TRBV19	NA	NA	TRBJ2-1	TGTGCCAGTAGTACCCGACAGGATGAGCAGTTCTTC	CASSTRQDEQFF
TRBV19	NA	once	TRBJ1-3	TGTGCCAGTAGTATAGCAGGGAATTCTGGAAACACCATATATTTT	CASSIAGNSGNTIYF
TRBV18	NA	NA	TRBJ2-1	TGTGCCAGCTCACCACCGACTATATCCTACAATGAGCAGTTCTTC	CASSPPTISYNEQFF
TRBV5-4	NA	many	TRBJ1-1	TGTGCCAGCATCCAGGACAGTGGAAAGAACACTGAAGCTTTCTTT	CASIQDSGKNTEAFF
TRBV12-3/TRBV12-4	TRBD2	many	TRBJ2-7	TGTGCCAGCAGTCTCGAACTAGCGGAAGCCGCCTACGAGCAGTACTTC	CASSLELAEAAYEQYF
TRBV5-1	NA	many	TRBJ2-1	TGCGCCAGCAGCTTAGGAGGGATATCCAACAATGAGCAGTTCTTC	CASSLGGISNNEQFF
TRBV10-3	TRBD1	NA	TRBJ2-6	TGTGCCACCAGTGCACCACAGGGGTCTGGGGCCAACGTCCTGACTTTC	CATSAPQGSGANVLTF
TRBV27	NA	NA	TRBJ1-1	TGTGCCAGCAGTTTATGGTCCAGCCCGAACACTGAAGCTTTCTTT	CASSLWSSPNTEAFF
TRBV7-8	TRBD1	few	TRBJ1-1	TGTGCCAGCTCACGGTCGGGACAGGAAGCTTTCTTT	CASSRSGQEAFF
TRBV20-1	NA	many	TRBJ1-4	TGCAGTGCTGAGGAGACAGGTGGGGATGAAAAACTGTTTTTT	CSAEETGGDEKLFF
TRBV11-1	TRBD2	NA	TRBJ2-7	TGTGCCAGCAGCTCGGGACTAGCGGGAGGACACGAGCAGTACTTC	CASSSGLAGGHEQYF
TRBV6-1	TRBD1	many	TRBJ1-4	TGTGCCAGCACAAGGGGACAGCTCGCTAATGAAAAACTGTTTTTT	CASTRGQLANEKLFF
TRBV24-1	NA	NA	TRBJ2-1	TGTGCCACCAGTGATTTGTCTTTGCCCTACAATGAGCAGTTCTTC	CATSDLSLPYNEQFF
TRBV6-5	TRBD2	few	TRBJ2-4	TGTGCCAGCAGTTACTCACCTAGCGGGGTAGCCAAAAACATTCAGTACTTC	CASSYSPSGVAKNIQYF
TRBV11-2	TRBD1	NA	TRBJ2-3	TGTGCCAGCACCACCGTCCGAACAGGGGCGGATACGCAGTATTTT	CASTTVRTGADTQYF
TRBV11-2	TRBD2	many	TRBJ2-7	TGTGCCAGCAGCCGGGGACTAGCGGGCTTCTACGAGCAGTACTTC	CASSRGLAGFYEQYF
TRBV10-3	TRBD2	NA	TRBJ2-3	TGTGCCATCAGGCCATCAGCGGGAGGGCTAACAGATACGCAGTATTTT	CAIRPSAGGLTDTQYF
TRBV5-4	TRBD2	NA	TRBJ2-7	TGTGCCAGCAGCCTACTAGCGGGGGTTACCTACGAGCAGTACTTC	CASSLLAGVTYEQYF
TRBV20-1	TRBD1	many	TRBJ1-1	TGCAGTGCTAGTCAGGGGGCCATAATGAACACTGAAGCTTTCTTT	CSASQGAIMNTEAFF
TRBV5-1	TRBD2	many	TRBJ2-7	TGCGCCAGCAGCTTGGGGGCGGGGGGGTACGAGCAGTACTTC	CASSLGAGGYEQYF
TRBV10-3	TRBD1	NA	TRBJ2-5	TGTGCCATCAGTGGCAGGACAGGAGGCCAAGAGACCCAGTACTTC	CAISGRTGGQETQYF
TRBV10-3	TRBD1	NA	TRBJ1-1	TGTGCCACCGGACAGGGGGCGACGAACACTGAGGCTTCCTTT	CATGQGATNTEASF
TRBV6-5	NA	many	TRBJ1-5	TGTGCCAGCAGTTACTCGGACGGGAGCAATCAGCCCCAGCATTTT	CASSYSDGSNQPQHF
TRBV3-1	NA	many	TRBJ1-5	TGTGCCAGCAGCCAAGCAGGAGGGACCCCTCAGCCCCAGCATTTT	CASSQAGGTPQPQHF
TRBV20-1	TRBD2	NA	TRBJ2-5	TGCAGTGCTAGAGATAGCGGGGGGGTCCAAGAGACCCAGTACTTC	CSARDSGGVQETQYF
TRBV4-1	TRBD1	many	TRBJ2-7	TGCGCCAGCAGCCCTTCGGACAGGGTCTACGAGCAGTACTTC	CASSPSDRVYEQYF
TRBV15	TRBD2	NA	TRBJ2-1	TGTGCCACCAGCGGCCGGACTAGCGGGGGGGACAATGAGCAGTTCTTC	CATSGRTSGGDNEQFF
TRBV6-4	TRBD2	NA	TRBJ2-1	TGTGCCAGCAGTGACCGAGCGGGGGCCTACAATGAGCAGTTCTTC	CASSDRAGAYNEQFF
TRBV7-2	NA	many	TRBJ2-6	TGTGCCAGCAGCTCTCTGAGGAGGGCCGGGGCCAACGTCCTGACTTTC	CASSSLRRAGANVLTF
TRBV5-4	NA	many	TRBJ1-2	TGTGCCAGCAGCCCCTCGTCAGCTAACTATGGCTACACCTTC	CASSPSSANYGYTF
TRBV13	TRBD1	many	TRBJ1-2	TGTGCCAGCAGCCTCGGACAGGGGGGTGGCTACACCTTC	CASSLGQGGGYTF
TRBV20-1	TRBD2	NA	TRBJ2-7	TGCAGTGCTGGGGGACTAGCGGGAGAGCAGTACTTC	CSAGGLAGEQYF
TRBV19	NA	many	TRBJ1-1	TGTGCCAGTAGTTCCTTATCTGGGGGGGTGAGGAACACTGAAGCTTTCTTT	CASSSLSGGVRNTEAFF
TRBV27	NA	NA	TRBJ1-2	TGTGCCAGCAAAACAGGGCCGAACTATGGCTACACCTTC	CASKTGPNYGYTF
TRBV7-9	NA	many	TRBJ2-3	TGTGCCAGCAGCTTAGGAGACTTTAGCACAGATACGCAGTATTTT	CASSLGDFSTDTQYF
TRBV20-1	NA	NA	TRBJ1-2	TGCAGTGCTGGCCACCCGGGGGGCACCAGCTATGGCTACACCTTC	CSAGHPGGTSYGYTF
TRBV10-3	NA	many	TRBJ2-7	TGTGCCATCAGTCCGACGACAGGATTCGGCGAGCAGTACTTC	CAISPTTGFGEQYF
TRBV9	NA	many	TRBJ1-1	TGTGCCAGCAGCCCTAGAGGGGAGGCGAACACTGAAGCTTTCTTT	CASSPRGEANTEAFF
TRBV30	NA	few	TRBJ1-4	TGTGCCTGGAGTGCCGGGACTAATGAAAAACTGTTTTTT	CAWSAGTNEKLFF
TRBV2	NA	NA	TRBJ1-2	TGTGCCAGCGGTGAAGGAAGGCTGGGGCTATACGGCTACACCTTC	CASGEGRLGLYGYTF
TRBV29-1	NA	NA	TRBJ1-1	TGCAGCGTCGGCGGCGTCGCAGGGGCGGCCACTGAAGCTTTCTTT	CSVGGVAGAATEAFF
TRBV10-3	TRBD2	NA	TRBJ2-1	TGTGCCATCAGTGAAAGTCCCGGGACTAGCGGGAGGAACAATGAGCAGTTCTTC	CAISESPGTSGRNNEQFF
TRBV20-1	TRBD1	NA	TRBJ1-5	TGCAGTGCTAGCCCAGGGACAGGGGGCAGCAATCAGCCCCAGCATTTT	CSASPGTGGSNQPQHF
TRBV25-1	TRBD2	NA	TRBJ2-7	TGTGCCAGCAGTGAACCCCGACTAGCGGGAGTCGAGCAGTACTTC	CASSEPRLAGVEQYF
TRBV6-5	TRBD1	NA	TRBJ1-1	TGTGCCAGCAGTTACAAAAAAGGACAGGGAAGCGCTGAAGCTTTCTTT	CASSYKKGQGSAEAFF
TRBV10-3	NA	NA	TRBJ1-1	TGTGCCATCAGTGAAAGGGGTAGAAGCACTGAAGCTTTCTTT	CAISERGRSTEAFF
TRBV6-1	TRBD1	many	TRBJ1-6	TGTGCCAGCAGGCTGGACAGGGCCCGCAATTCACCCCTCCACTTT	CASRLDRARNSPLHF
TRBV7-9	NA	NA	TRBJ1-2	TGTGCCAGCAGCTTAGCCAGGCCCTATGGCTACACCTTC	CASSLARPYGYTF
TRBV2	NA	NA	TRBJ2-5	TGTGCTAGCACTGTAGGAGAGACCCAGTACTTC	CASTVGETQYF
TRBV13	NA	many	TRBJ2-7	TGTGCCAGCAGCCACAGGGGAGGCTCCTACGAGCAGTACTTC	CASSHRGGSYEQYF
TRBV10-3	NA	NA	TRBJ2-1	TGTGCCATCCTGACGGGAAGGGGTGAGCAGTTCTTC	CAILTGRGEQFF
TRBV29-1	NA	few	TRBJ2-1	TGCAGCGTTGACAATGAGCAGTTCTTC	CSVDNEQFF
TRBV10-3	TRBD2	many	TRBJ2-3	TGTGCCATCAGTGAACTAGCGGGAGTAAAGGATACGCAGTATTTT	CAISELAGVKDTQYF
TRBV2	NA	NA	TRBJ1-1	TGTGCCAGCAGAGCGACAGAGGCTGAAGCTTTCTTT	CASRATEAEAFF
TRBV7-8	NA	NA	TRBJ1-2	TGTGCCAGCAGCTTCCAGGGTGGCAACTATGGCTACACCTTC	CASSFQGGNYGYTF